Only one count was recorded for the clone carrying this TCR beta chain. Germline loops: CDR1 MNHEY, CDR2 SMNVEV (reference sequence). CDR3 length equals 13 residues. The ends were cut back, 2 bases at V and 1 base at J, with 5 bases in the middle. The sample comes from a study of blood T cell repertoires in COVID-19. Across the whole study: Both acute and convalescent COVID-19 samples were obtained from the United States, Italy and Spain.

Two consecutive negative NP/OP PCR tests, clearance, or resolved symptoms defined Cohort 3 recovery. Per the original methods: Researchers report that nucleated cell counts were estimated from reference gene primer amplification. Only in-frame clones appear in the TCRdb table, and some are missing; sequencing was by immunoSEQ multiplex PCR. V and J calls and clone size come straight from that table; D and trimming were deduced from the DNA. The data show approximately 290,000 clones, with 80% to 90% seen just once and roughly 4% held by the top ten. The source of this sequence is a woman between 25 and 40 years old who had recovered from COVID-19. Specimen: PBMCs or T cells enriched from blood (not recorded which). The chain links TRBV27 to TRBJ1-1, with D hard to call. Written as DNA, the CDR3 is TGTGCCAGCAGTTTAGGGCCGAACACTGAAGCTTTCTTT. This codes for CASSLGPNTEAFF.